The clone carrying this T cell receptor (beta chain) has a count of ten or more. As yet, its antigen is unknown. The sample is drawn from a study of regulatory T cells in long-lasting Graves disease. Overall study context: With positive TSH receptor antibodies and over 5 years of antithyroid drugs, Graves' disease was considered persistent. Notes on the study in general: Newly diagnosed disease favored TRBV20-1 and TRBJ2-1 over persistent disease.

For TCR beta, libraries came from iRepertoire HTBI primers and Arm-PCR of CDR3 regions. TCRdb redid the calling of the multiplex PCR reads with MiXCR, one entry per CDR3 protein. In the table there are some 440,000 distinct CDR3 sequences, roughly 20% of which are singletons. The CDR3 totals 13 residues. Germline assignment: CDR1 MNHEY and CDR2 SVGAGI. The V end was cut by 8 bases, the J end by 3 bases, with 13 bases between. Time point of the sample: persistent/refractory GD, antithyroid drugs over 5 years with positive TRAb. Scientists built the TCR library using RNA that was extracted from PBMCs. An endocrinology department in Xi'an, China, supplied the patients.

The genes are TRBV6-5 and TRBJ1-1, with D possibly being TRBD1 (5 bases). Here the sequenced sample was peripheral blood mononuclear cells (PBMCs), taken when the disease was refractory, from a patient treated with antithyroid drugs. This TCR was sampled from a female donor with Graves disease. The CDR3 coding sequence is TGTGCCAGCCGTTTAGGGGCGCACACTGAAGCTTTCTTT. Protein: CASRLGAHTEAFF.